One sample yielded the 17 T cell receptor beta chains listed below, sequenced in a study of technical replicates of blood from a handful of donors. Clones were read by immunoSEQ multiplex PCR, and TCRdb kept only the in-frame ones, dropping some. The table lists some 80,000 clones, around 97% of them singletons. The sequencing sample was made of T cells isolated from PBMCs. The receptors were gathered from a human donor in good health.

This chain connects TRBV7-6 to TRBJ1-2; 9 bases map to TRBD1. In germline, CDR1 is SGHVS, CDR2 FNYEAQ. Unmatched junction bases numbered 8, after V lost 4 bases and J lost 8 bases. This CDR3 comprises 14 residues. In DNA form, the CDR3 reads TGTGCCAGCAGCTCAGTAGGGACAGGGAACGGCTACACCTTC. Its translation is CASSSVGTGNGYTF. Using reference TRBV7-6 and TRBJ1-2 for the parts outside the CDR3, the full variable domain is GAGVSQSPRYKVTKRGQDVALRCDPISGHVSLYWYRQALGQGPEFLTYFNYEAQQDKSGLPNDRFSAERPEGSISTLTIQRTEQRDSAMYRCASSSVGTGNGYTFGSGTRLTVV.

This chain connects TRBV30 to TRBJ2-1, with 8 positions matching TRBD2. Germline trimming cut 8 bases from V and 9 bases from J; bases unmatched to any gene: 15. The CDR3 is 14 amino acids. Per germline, CDR1 GTSNPN and CDR2 SVGIG (reference sequence). DNA for the CDR3: TGTGCCCTGCTCGACGGGACTAGTACTGGTGAGCAGTTCTTC. It is translated as CALLDGTSTGEQFF. The full variable domain, with the rest looked up from reference TRBV30 and TRBJ2-1, is SQTIHQWPATLVQPVGSPLSLECTVEGTSNPNLYWYRQAAGRGLQLLFYSVGIGQISSEVPQNLSASRPQDRQFILSSKKLLLSDSGFYLCALLDGTSTGEQFFGPGTRLTVL.

This clone was seen just once. This chain links TRBV6-6 with TRBJ2-3; 11 bases agree with TRBD2. Germline CDR1 is MNHNY and CDR2 is SVGAGI (reference sequence). Losses at the gene ends were 6 bases for V and 4 bases for J; bases not matched to a gene: 6. The CDR3 is 15 amino acids. The chain's CDR3 is CASRSLAGAPDTQYF. The CDR3 nucleotides read TGTGCCAGCAGGTCACTAGCGGGAGCCCCAGATACGCAGTATTTT.

The rearrangement links TRBV29-1 to TRBJ2-1; no clear D gene. Looked up from germline, CDR1 is SQVTM and CDR2 is ANQGSEA. This CDR3 is built from 13 residues. With 1 base removed from V and 5 bases from J, the gap between germline ends came to 9 bases. The CDR3 loop reads CSVEGIADNEQFF. DNA for the CDR3: TGCAGCGTTGAAGGGATAGCAGACAATGAGCAGTTCTTC.

The gene calls are TRBV30 and TRBJ1-5, with D maybe TRBD1 (6 bases). In germline, CDR1 is GTSNPN, CDR2 SVGIG (reference sequence). The CDR3 loop spans 14 amino acids. The V end lost 2 bases, the J end lost 9 bases, and 17 bases lay between the germline ends. This CDR3 is CAWSKGDAKLPQHF. The CDR3 DNA is TGTGCCTGGAGTAAGGGGGACGCAAAGTTGCCCCAGCATTTT.

The rearrangement links TRBV5-4 to TRBJ2-7; D call uncertain. Between the trimmed V and J ends, which lost 1 base and 7 bases, there was a span of 9 bases. Germline CDR1 reads SGHNT; CDR2 reads YYREEE (reference sequence). This CDR3 contains 12 residues. This CDR3 is CASSLQVGEQYF. Here the CDR3 DNA reads TGTGCCAGCAGCTTGCAGGTGGGTGAGCAGTACTTC.

The J gene is TRBJ2-3, the V gene TRBV5-1; TRBD1 matches at 8 bases. Looked up from germline, CDR1 is SGHRS and CDR2 is YFSETQ. This CDR3 is built from 15 residues. Trimming at V came to 1 base and at J to 1 base, leaving 2 bases not matched to a gene. CDR3 in DNA: TGCGCCAGCAGCTTGCAGGGGGCCGGCACAGATACGCAGTATTTT. Its translation is CASSLQGAGTDTQYF.

The gene calls are TRBV7-2 and TRBJ2-3; 10 bases match TRBD2. The CDR3 runs to 16 residues. Losses at the gene ends were 0 bases for V and 1 base for J; bases not matched to a gene: 1. From germline, CDR1 is SGHTA and CDR2 FQGNSA. The CDR3 is CASSLAGTSGTDTQYF. The CDR3 bases are TGTGCCAGCAGCTTAGCGGGGACTAGCGGCACAGATACGCAGTATTTT. The whole variable domain, filled in from reference TRBV7-2 and TRBJ2-3, reads GAGVSQSPSNKVTEKGKDVELRCDPISGHTALYWYRQSLGQGLEFLIYFQGNSAPDKSGLPSDRFSAERTGGSVSTLTIQRTQQEDSAVYLCASSLAGTSGTDTQYFGPGTRLTVL.

The V call is TRBV4-1, the J call TRBJ1-4; D not resolved. V lost 1 base, J lost 3 bases, and 6 bases lay in between. Germline CDR1 and CDR2: MGHRA and YSYEKL. CDR3 length: 14 amino acids. The CDR3 DNA follows: TGCGCCAGCAGCCAAGGGCCTTCTAATGAAAAACTGTTTTTT. Its protein product is CASSQGPSNEKLFF.

The chain is built from TRBV30 and TRBJ1-1, with a possible D match to TRBD1 (6 bases). The CDR3 covers 11 residues. CDR1 and CDR2 from the germline V gene are GTSNPN and SVGIG (reference sequence). V lost 8 bases and J 4 bases, leaving 11 bases between the germline ends. In DNA, the CDR3 is TGTGCCGGGGGCCGGCTCACTGAAGCTTTCTTT. This encodes CAGGRLTEAFF.

V gene TRBV7-6 combines with J gene TRBJ1-1; 9 bases align to TRBD1. This CDR3 region has 15 residues. Losses at the gene ends were 4 bases for V and 3 bases for J; bases not matched to a gene: 6. The germline CDR1 and CDR2 sequences are SGHVS and FNYEAQ. The CDR3 sequence is CASSSQGARDTEAFF. CDR3 sequence (DNA): TGTGCCAGCAGCTCACAGGGGGCAAGGGACACTGAAGCTTTCTTT.

V is TRBV5-6 and J is TRBJ1-1, with 9 bases matching TRBD1. With 0 bases clipped from V and 5 bases from J, the junction kept 5 bases outside the gene matches. The CDR3 covers 15 residues. In germline, CDR1 is SGHDT, CDR2 YYEEEE. The CDR3 region has the DNA TGTGCCAGCAGCTTGGCCGGGACAGGGAATACTGAAGCTTTCTTT. Translating it yields CASSLAGTGNTEAFF.

The V call is TRBV13, the J call TRBJ2-5; TRBD2 aligns across 13 bases. The ends lost 5 bases at V and 2 bases at J; junction bases unmatched: 2. CDR3 length: 15 amino acids. The germline CDR1 and CDR2 sequences are PRHDT and FYEKMQ (reference sequence). CDR3 DNA: TGTGCCAGCAGCGCGGGACTAGCGGGACAAGAGACCCAGTACTTC. Its translation: CASSAGLAGQETQYF.

This clone was seen a handful of times. This chain uses TRBV4-2 with TRBJ1-1; possibly TRBD1 for D (6 bases). This CDR3 has 12 residues. Germline V lookup: CDR1 LGHNA, CDR2 YNFKEQ. The V and J ends lost 3 bases and 8 bases respectively, with 10 bases between them. CDR3 coding DNA: TGTGCCAGCAGCCATCAGACAGGCGAAGCTTTCTTT. It codes for CASSHQTGEAFF.

The table lists this clone with a count of one. The J gene is TRBJ1-1, the V gene TRBV7-2; D not certain. V was shortened by 2 bases and J by 0 bases, with 10 bases between the two germline ends. CDR3 size: 15 residues. Germline V gene data show CDR1 as SGHTA and CDR2 as FQGNSA. As DNA, the CDR3 is TGTGCCAGCAGCTTATATCGGGGTGTGAACACTGAAGCTTTCTTT. Translation gives CASSLYRGVNTEAFF. The variable domain in full, completed from reference TRBV7-2 and TRBJ1-1, reads GAGVSQSPSNKVTEKGKDVELRCDPISGHTALYWYRQSLGQGLEFLIYFQGNSAPDKSGLPSDRFSAERTGGSVSTLTIQRTQQEDSAVYLCASSLYRGVNTEAFFGQGTRLTVV.

The chain recombines TRBV9 with TRBJ2-7, with a weak D call TRBD1 (6 bases). The CDR3 covers 14 residues. Germline-derived CDR1 and CDR2 are SGDLS and YYNGEE. V lost 1 base to trimming and J lost 0 bases, with 8 bases between them. CDR3 amino acids: CASSVRDTSYEQYF. The CDR3 DNA sequence: TGTGCCAGCAGCGTACGGGACACCTCCTACGAGCAGTACTTC.

The chain's CDR3 is CASSQPQGAYGYTF. In DNA form, the CDR3 reads TGCGCCAGCAGCCAACCACAGGGGGCATATGGCTACACCTTC. The gene calls are TRBV4-1 and TRBJ1-2; 9 bases are a match to TRBD1. Germline assignment: CDR1 MGHRA and CDR2 YSYEKL. V lost 2 bases, J lost 5 bases, and 3 bases stayed unmatched. The CDR3 has 14 residues.